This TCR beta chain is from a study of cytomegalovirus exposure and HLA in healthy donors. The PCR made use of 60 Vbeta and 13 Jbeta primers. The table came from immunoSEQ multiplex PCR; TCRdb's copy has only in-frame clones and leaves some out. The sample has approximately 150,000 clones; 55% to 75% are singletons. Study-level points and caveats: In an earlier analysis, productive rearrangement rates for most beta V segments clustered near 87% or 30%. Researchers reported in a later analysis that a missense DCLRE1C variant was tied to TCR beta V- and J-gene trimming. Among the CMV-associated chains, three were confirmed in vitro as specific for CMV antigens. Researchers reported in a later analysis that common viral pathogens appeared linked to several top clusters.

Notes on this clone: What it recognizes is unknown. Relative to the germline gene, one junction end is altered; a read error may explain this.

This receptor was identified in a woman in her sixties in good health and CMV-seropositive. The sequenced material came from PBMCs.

The CDR3 protein is CASSLDPSGEKLFF. The CDR3 DNA reads as TGTGCCAGCAGCCTAGATCCATCAGGGGAAAAACTGTTTTTT. The chain couples TRBV11-2 to TRBJ1-4, with D tentatively TRBD1 (5 bases). Germline V lookup: CDR1 SGHAT, CDR2 FQNNGV. This CDR3 comprises 14 residues.